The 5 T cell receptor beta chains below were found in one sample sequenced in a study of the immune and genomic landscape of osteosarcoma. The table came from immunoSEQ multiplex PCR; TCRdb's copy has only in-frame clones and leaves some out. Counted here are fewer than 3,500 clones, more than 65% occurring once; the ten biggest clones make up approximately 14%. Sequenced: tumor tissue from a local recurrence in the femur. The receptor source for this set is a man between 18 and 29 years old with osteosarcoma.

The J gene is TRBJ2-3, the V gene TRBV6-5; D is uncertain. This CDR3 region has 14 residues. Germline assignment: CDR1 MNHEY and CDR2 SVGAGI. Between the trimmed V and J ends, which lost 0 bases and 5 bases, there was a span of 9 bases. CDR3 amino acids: CASSYSSERDTQYF. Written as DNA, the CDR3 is TGTGCCAGCAGTTACTCGAGTGAGCGAGATACGCAGTATTTT.

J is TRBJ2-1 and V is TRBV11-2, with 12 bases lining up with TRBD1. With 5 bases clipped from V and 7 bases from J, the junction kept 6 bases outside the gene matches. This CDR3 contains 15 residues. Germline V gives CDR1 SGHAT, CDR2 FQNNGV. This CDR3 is CASSRTGQGANEQFF. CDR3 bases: TGTGCCAGCAGCCGAACGGGACAGGGGGCGAATGAGCAGTTCTTC.

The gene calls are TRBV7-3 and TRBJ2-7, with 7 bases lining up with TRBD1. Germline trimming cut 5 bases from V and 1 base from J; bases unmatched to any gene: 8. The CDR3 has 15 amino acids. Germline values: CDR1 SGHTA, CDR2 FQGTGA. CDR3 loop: CASSVTEGASYEQYF. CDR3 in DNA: TGTGCCAGCAGCGTGACCGAGGGGGCTTCCTACGAGCAGTACTTC.

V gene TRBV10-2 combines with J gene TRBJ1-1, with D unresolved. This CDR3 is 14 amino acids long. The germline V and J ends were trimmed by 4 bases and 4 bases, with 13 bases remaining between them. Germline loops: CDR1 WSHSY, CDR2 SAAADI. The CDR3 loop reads CASSAGGEGTEAFF. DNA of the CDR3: TGCGCCAGCAGTGCTGGCGGGGAGGGCACTGAAGCTTTCTTT.

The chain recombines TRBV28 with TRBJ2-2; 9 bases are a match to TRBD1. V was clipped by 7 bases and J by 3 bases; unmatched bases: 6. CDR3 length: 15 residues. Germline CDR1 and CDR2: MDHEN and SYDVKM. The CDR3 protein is CASKTGTGHTGELFF. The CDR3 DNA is TGTGCCAGCAAGACCGGGACAGGGCACACCGGGGAGCTGTTTTTT.